The entry below describes one T cell receptor beta chain. This sample was included in a study of blood T cell repertoires in COVID-19. Study background: Acute and convalescent COVID-19 samples came from the United States, Italy and Spain. T cells, B-cell-depleted T cells, or PBMCs supplied cDNA or gDNA.

The CDR3 consists of 13 residues. The V end lost 8 bases, the J end lost 3 bases, and 13 bases lay between the germline ends. The germline V gene has CDR1 SGHVS and CDR2 FQNEAQ. Authors' data handling: Reference gene primers were amplified, and this amplification served to estimate nucleated cell counts. Repertoires were generated with immunoSEQ multiplex PCR, while TCRdb's copy carries only in-frame clones and drops some. That table is the source of V, J and clone size, and D and trimming were worked out from the DNA. Of some 89,000 clones in the sample, approximately 78% were seen once. Sequencing was done on a sample of peripheral blood. The source is an elderly woman with acute or convalescent COVID-19. This chain links TRBV7-8 with TRBJ1-1; no firm D call. DNA of the CDR3: TGTGCCAGCCGGACCAAGGGAGACACTGAAGCTTTCTTT. As protein: CASRTKGDTEAFF.